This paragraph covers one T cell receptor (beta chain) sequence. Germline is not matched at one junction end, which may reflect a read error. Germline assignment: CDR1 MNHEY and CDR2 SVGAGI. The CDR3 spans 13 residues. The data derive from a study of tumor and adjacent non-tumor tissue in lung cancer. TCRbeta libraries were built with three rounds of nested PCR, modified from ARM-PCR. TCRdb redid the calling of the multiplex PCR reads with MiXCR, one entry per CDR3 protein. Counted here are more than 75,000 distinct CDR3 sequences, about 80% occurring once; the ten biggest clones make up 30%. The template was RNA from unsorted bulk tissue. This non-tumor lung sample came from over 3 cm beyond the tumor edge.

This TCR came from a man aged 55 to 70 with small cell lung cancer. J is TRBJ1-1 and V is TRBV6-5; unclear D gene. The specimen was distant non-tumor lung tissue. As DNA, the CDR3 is TGTGCCACCAGTTATAGGGTAAACACTGAAACTTTCTTT. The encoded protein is CATSYRVNTETFF.